This T cell receptor beta chain appears in the sequencing data of a study of T cells expressing NK-cell markers. Study at large: CD3+CD56+NKG2C+, CD3+CD56+NKG2C- and CD3+CD56-NKG2C+ T cells, once sorted, supplied the TCR beta repertoires.

CDR1 LNHNV and CDR2 YYDKDF come from the germline V gene (reference sequence). CDR3 length: 16 amino acids. A remark on this clonotype: Its antigen is unidentified.

TCRdb re-called the 5' RACE reads; one entry per CDR3 protein, DNA not given. The table gives hundreds of thousands of distinct CDR3 sequences; the top ten clones make up 4% to 5% of it. Study results and caveats: Five to seven of the donors carried dominant NKG2C+ clonotypes that took up 1.0-7.0% of their CD8+ T cells.

The chain combines TRBV15 with TRBJ1-4. This receptor was taken from a woman between 18 and 75 years old in good health. Sequenced input: blood T cells: a sorted CD56 or NKG2C T cell subset, CD4+ or CD8+ T cells, or bulk PBMC T cells (not recorded which). CDR3 loop: CATSRDTGGGDEKLFF.